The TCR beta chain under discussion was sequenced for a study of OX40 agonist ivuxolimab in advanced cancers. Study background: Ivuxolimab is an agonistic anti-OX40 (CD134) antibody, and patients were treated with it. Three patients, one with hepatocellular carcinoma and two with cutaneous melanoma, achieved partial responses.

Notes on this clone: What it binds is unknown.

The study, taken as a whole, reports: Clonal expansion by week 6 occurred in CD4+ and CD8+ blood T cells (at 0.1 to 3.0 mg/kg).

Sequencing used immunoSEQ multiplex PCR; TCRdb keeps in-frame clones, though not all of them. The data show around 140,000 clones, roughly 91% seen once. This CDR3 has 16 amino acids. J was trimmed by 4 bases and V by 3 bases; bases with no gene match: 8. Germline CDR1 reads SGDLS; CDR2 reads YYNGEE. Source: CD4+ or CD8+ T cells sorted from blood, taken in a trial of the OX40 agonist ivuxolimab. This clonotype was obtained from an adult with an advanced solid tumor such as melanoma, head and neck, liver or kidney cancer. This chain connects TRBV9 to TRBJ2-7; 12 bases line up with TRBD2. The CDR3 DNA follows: TGTGCCAGCAGCGCAGGACTAGCGGGAAGGGAGTACGAGCAGTACTTC. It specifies CASSAGLAGREYEQYF.